This T cell receptor (beta chain) was captured by sequencing in a study of T cells after yellow fever vaccination. This clonotype was seen only a few times. TCRdb independently ran MiXCR on the 5' RACE reads; one entry per CDR3 protein. The data hold about 340,000 distinct CDR3 sequences, with roughly an eighth observed a single time. Trimming took off 6 bases at V and 0 bases at J, with 6 bases between the two ends. Germline loops: CDR1 SGDLS, CDR2 YYNGEE. The CDR3 contains 13 residues. This clonotype was obtained from a man younger than 35 who received the YFV17D yellow fever vaccine. V usage is TRBV9 and J usage is TRBJ2-2; D is perhaps TRBD2 (5 bases). The sample consisted of CD4+ T cells sorted from PBMCs, taken 15 days after the yellow fever booster vaccination. CDR3 loop: CASTGTNTGELFF. Written as DNA, the CDR3 is TGTGCCAGCACGGGGACGAACACCGGGGAGCTGTTTTTT.